This TCR beta chain was obtained from a study of shared clonotypes between healthy human individuals. Study results and limitations: Rarefaction demonstrated incomplete sorted-subset sequencing despite large depth.

The test was conducted at deep level. Researchers divided each subset's genomic DNA evenly across several immunoSEQ plates. Assay: immunoSEQ multiplex PCR; the TCRdb copy retains only in-frame clones and omits some. The table lists fewer than 850,000 clones, approximately 79% of them singletons. Concerning this clone: Its antigen is still unknown.

Sequencing was carried out using memory CD4+ T cells sorted from blood. Subset denoted: CD45RA-negative fraction. The clonotype originates from a woman aged 25 to 39 in good health.

The CDR3 nucleotides read TGTGCCAGCAGAGGCTTGAAGACAGGGGATAACACTGAAGCTTTCTTT. This encodes CASRGLKTGDNTEAFF. The V gene is TRBV2, the J gene TRBJ1-1; 8 bases agree with TRBD1. Germline assignment: CDR1 SNHLY and CDR2 FYNNEI. After removal of 6 bases from V and 2 bases from J, the junction contained 11 bases not matched to a gene. This CDR3 is built from 16 residues. Full variable domain (remainder filled in from reference TRBV2 and TRBJ1-1): EPEVTQTPSHQVTQMGQEVILRCVPISNHLYFYWYRQILGQKVEFLVSFYNNEISEKSEIFDDQFSVERPDGSNFTLKIRSTKLEDSAMYFCASRGLKTGDNTEAFFGQGTRLTVV.